These 26 T cell receptor beta chains came from one sample sequenced in a study of T cells in Graves' hyperthyroidism and ophthalmopathy. Amplified TCR beta CDR3 regions came from RNA transcripts. TCR CDR3 underwent first-round RT-PCR with the HTBI primer set. A single record per CDR3 protein comes from TCRdb applying MiXCR to the multiplex PCR reads. The sample yields roughly 290,000 distinct CDR3 sequences, approximately 13% seen once. The sequenced sample was blood. These receptors were taken from a middle-aged woman with Graves' hyperthyroidism.

This clonotype was observed a single time. The chain recombines TRBV25-1 with TRBJ1-1; D unclear. Germline CDR1 is MGHDK and CDR2 is SYGVNS. Trimming shortened V by 6 bases and J by 1 base, and 12 bases separated the two germline ends. The CDR3 runs 14 residues. CDR3 in DNA: TGTGCCAGCAGCAATCACCCGGAGAACACTGAAGCTTTCTTT. Translation: CASSNHPENTEAFF.

This clonotype has only one observation. The chain couples TRBV14 to TRBJ2-6; TRBD2 matches at 7 bases. Germline-derived CDR1 and CDR2 are SGHDN and FVKESK. J lost 0 bases, V lost 3 bases, and 11 bases had no gene match. CDR3 length equals 19 residues. The CDR3 nucleotides are TGTGCCAGCAGCCACCCCAAGTGGGGGGGGAGCTCTGGGGCCAACGTCCTGACTTTC. Translated, it gives CASSHPKWGGSSGANVLTF.

The rearrangement uses TRBV27 and TRBJ2-1, with D possibly TRBD1 on 6 matching bases. Trimming took off 5 bases at V and 6 bases at J, with 8 bases between the two ends. From germline, CDR1 is MNHEY and CDR2 SMNVEV (reference sequence). The CDR3 has 12 residues. CDR3 nucleotides: TGTGCCAGCAGTGCACAGGGCAATGAGCAGTTCTTC. This translates into CASSAQGNEQFF.

This clonotype has a count of ten or more. V and J are TRBV24-1 and TRBJ1-1; TRBD1 matches 7 bases. Per germline, CDR1 KGHDR and CDR2 SFDVKD. This CDR3 has 12 residues. After removal of 5 bases from V and 4 bases from J, the junction contained 0 bases not matched to a gene. The CDR3 DNA is TGTGCCACCAGTGCAGGGGGCACTGAAGCTTTCTTT. Its protein product is CATSAGGTEAFF.

The J gene is TRBJ1-1, the V gene TRBV12-5, with D unresolved. The CDR3 contains 13 residues. Trimming took off 4 bases at V and 0 bases at J, with 6 bases between the two ends. Germline lookup yields CDR1 LGHNT and CDR2 FRNRAP. CDR3 amino acids: CASGSQLNTEAFF. The CDR3 DNA reads as TGTGCTAGTGGTTCACAGTTGAACACTGAAGCTTTCTTT.

At least ten counts were recorded for this clonotype. The rearrangement links TRBV6-1 to TRBJ1-6, with D hard to call. V was clipped by 7 bases and J by 1 base, with 14 bases between them. The CDR3 is 16 residues long. Per germline, CDR1 MNHNS and CDR2 SASEGT. The DNA of the CDR3 is TGTGCCAGCAAGCCGACTTTCGGTTCCTATAATTCACCCCTCCACTTT. Residues: CASKPTFGSYNSPLHF.

This clonotype has a count of ten or more. The chain recombines TRBV20-1 with TRBJ2-5; 8 positions match TRBD2. CDR3 size: 15 residues. With 3 bases clipped from V and 2 bases from J, the junction kept 8 bases outside the gene matches. CDR1 and CDR2 (germline): DFQATT, SNEGSKA (reference sequence). The CDR3 coding sequence is TGCAGTGCTAGTATGGTAGCGGGACCTCAAGAGACCCAGTACTTC. Encoded protein: CSASMVAGPQETQYF.

The CDR3 protein is CASSRERGDNEQFF. In nucleotides, the CDR3 is TGTGCCAGCAGTAGGGAGCGGGGGGACAATGAGCAGTTCTTC. The rearrangement joins TRBV2 to TRBJ2-1, with 9 bases identical to TRBD2. The CDR3 has 14 amino acids. V trimming: 5 bases; J trimming: 5 bases; junction bases outside the gene matches: 4. Germline CDR1 reads SNHLY; CDR2 reads FYNNEI. The full variable domain, its missing parts supplied by reference TRBV2 and TRBJ2-1, is EPEVTQTPSHQVTQMGQEVILRCVPISNHLYFYWYRQILGQKVEFLVSFYNNEISEKSEIFDDQFSVERPDGSNFTLKIRSTKLEDSAMYFCASSRERGDNEQFFGPGTRLTVL.

This chain uses TRBV5-4 with TRBJ2-7, with TRBD1 identical over 10 bases. Germline V gene lookup returns CDR1 SGHNT and CDR2 YYREEE (reference sequence). With 0 bases clipped from V and 5 bases from J, the junction kept 5 bases outside the gene matches. The CDR3 has 15 residues. CDR3 sequence reads: CASSLAGQGFNEQYF. In nucleotides, the CDR3 is TGTGCCAGCAGCTTGGCGGGACAGGGGTTCAACGAGCAGTACTTC.

This clonotype was found many times. V and J are TRBV3-1 and TRBJ2-3, with TRBD2 identical over 9 bases. Germline CDR1 LGHDT, CDR2 YNNKEL (reference sequence). CDR3 length: 12 residues. V lost 8 bases and J lost 4; bases outside the gene matches: 1. The CDR3 loop reads CASRGGADTQYF. DNA of the CDR3: TGTGCCAGCCGCGGGGGGGCAGATACGCAGTATTTT.

This chain links TRBV15 with TRBJ2-2, with 10 bases aligning to TRBD2. The J segment lost 9 bases and the V segment lost 5 bases, leaving 18 bases of the junction unmatched. CDR1 is LNHNV, CDR2 YYDKDF, per germline (reference sequence). CDR3 length equals 18 residues. CDR3 bases: TGTGCCACCAGCGGGAACCCAGCGGGAGGGCCCTCTTACCGGGAGCTGTTTTTT. It translates to CATSGNPAGGPSYRELFF.

The chain employs TRBV7-6 and TRBJ2-6; 9 nucleotides line up with TRBD1. Germline loops: CDR1 SGHVS, CDR2 FNYEAQ. V dropped 5 bases and J dropped 5; count of bases not matched to a gene: 13. This CDR3 contains 18 residues. CDR3 sequence: CASSPRGQGGIWANVLTF. The CDR3 coding sequence is TGTGCCAGCAGCCCTAGGGGACAGGGTGGTATCTGGGCCAACGTCCTGACTTTC.

In its sample, this clonotype was seen many times. The gene calls are TRBV30 and TRBJ2-5; TRBD2 agrees at 8 bases. The CDR3 has 14 amino acids. V was pared by 4 bases and J by 5 bases, with 9 bases of the junction left unmatched. CDR1 and CDR2 from the germline V gene are GTSNPN and SVGIG (reference sequence). CDR3 sequence reads: CAWTVHSGSETQYF. As DNA, the CDR3 is TGTGCCTGGACCGTACACAGCGGGAGCGAGACCCAGTACTTC.

This clonotype was observed many times. The chain employs TRBV3-1 and TRBJ2-5; D is uncertain. Germline V gives CDR1 LGHDT, CDR2 YNNKEL (reference sequence). With 0 bases removed from V and 2 bases from J, the gap between germline ends came to 10 bases. CDR3 length: 15 residues. The CDR3 loop reads CASSQDRAVQETQYF. For the CDR3, the DNA is TGTGCCAGCAGCCAAGATCGGGCAGTACAAGAGACCCAGTACTTC.

The rearrangement joins TRBV27 to TRBJ2-5; D is perhaps TRBD1 (6 bases). Germline CDR1 and CDR2: MNHEY and SMNVEV (reference sequence). This CDR3 has 13 residues. Trimming stripped 7 bases from V and 5 bases from J, with 14 bases between. The CDR3, as DNA: TGTGCCAGCACCGTACAGGGCGGTGAGACCCAGTACTTC. Its protein product is CASTVQGGETQYF.

This clonotype has only a few counts. The V and J genes are TRBV13 and TRBJ2-4; possibly TRBD2 for D (6 bases). Germline V gene lookup returns CDR1 PRHDT and CDR2 FYEKMQ (reference sequence). There are 17 residues in the CDR3. V was pared by 5 bases and J by 0 bases, with 17 bases between. The CDR3 bases are TGTGCCAGCAGCGCCGGGAGAAATAGTGTAGCCAAAAACATTCAGTACTTC. Translation gives CASSAGRNSVAKNIQYF.

This clonotype has more than one count but fewer than ten. This chain connects TRBV30 to TRBJ2-2; D possibly corresponds to TRBD2 (6 bases). Germline V gene sequence: CDR1 GTSNPN, CDR2 SVGIG (reference sequence). The ends were cut back, 3 bases at V and 0 bases at J, with 11 bases in the middle. The CDR3 is made up of 15 amino acids. The CDR3 bases are TGTGCCTGGAGAGTCGGGGGAGCGAACACCGGGGAGCTGTTTTTT. Protein: CAWRVGGANTGELFF.

A remark on this clonotype: A single base separates this from a much larger clone, so it may be a read error. The chain has TRBV6-2 or TRBV6-3 and TRBJ1-3; D call uncertain. From germline, CDR1 is MNHEY and CDR2 SVGEGT. V lost 0 bases, J lost 4 bases, and 4 bases lay in between. The CDR3 has 13 amino acids. CDR3 DNA: TGTGCCAGCAGTTACTCGGACGGAAACACCATATATTTT. This gives the protein CASSYSDGNTIYF.

This clonotype has a handful of counts. A read error may explain this, as a much larger clone is one base away. The V and J genes are TRBV2 and TRBJ2-7, with D unclear. The CDR3 totals 13 residues. Germline CDR1 SNHLY, CDR2 FYNNEI. The CDR3 sequence is CASTKTVSCEQYF. As DNA, the CDR3 is TGTGCCAGCACCAAAACAGTCTCCTGCGAGCAGTACTTC.

This clonotype was counted at least ten times. V is TRBV27 and J is TRBJ2-7, with unresolved D. V was trimmed by 5 bases and J by 2 bases, leaving 16 bases between them. The germline CDR1 and CDR2 sequences are MNHEY and SMNVEV (reference sequence). The CDR3 runs to 15 residues. This CDR3 is CASSTRAHVAYEQYF. In DNA, the CDR3 is TGTGCCAGCAGTACAAGGGCACACGTTGCCTACGAGCAGTACTTC.

There are many counts of this clonotype. The chain couples TRBV28 to TRBJ2-7, with 8 bases aligning to TRBD1. The CDR3 contains 17 residues. Trimming cost V 6 bases and J 2 bases; bases outside gene matches: 15. Germline V gene sequence: CDR1 MDHEN, CDR2 SYDVKM. Here the CDR3 reads CASRTGGAVPGTYEQYF. DNA for the CDR3: TGTGCCAGCAGAACAGGGGGAGCGGTCCCGGGGACCTACGAGCAGTACTTC.

This clonotype was observed a handful of times. V is TRBV27 and J is TRBJ2-7, with TRBD2 matching over 8 bases. The germline gives CDR1 MNHEY, CDR2 SMNVEV (reference sequence). The CDR3 is made up of 16 amino acids. V lost 5 bases, J lost 0 bases, and 9 bases stayed unmatched. The CDR3 DNA follows: TGTGCCAGCAGTCCCCTCTTTAGCGGGGACTCCTACGAGCAGTACTTC. This gives the protein CASSPLFSGDSYEQYF.

This clonotype has at least ten counts. This rearrangement joins TRBV24-1 to TRBJ1-3, with D perhaps matching TRBD1 (5 bases). Germline-derived CDR1 and CDR2 are KGHDR and SFDVKD. The CDR3 runs 16 residues. Deletions cut 12 bases from V and 0 bases from J, with 20 bases between. The DNA of the CDR3 is TGTGCCGGAGCATGTTCTGGGGGTGACTCTGGAAACACCATATATTTT. It translates to CAGACSGGDSGNTIYF.

The table lists this clonotype with many counts. The chain joins TRBV10-1 to TRBJ2-1; maybe TRBD1 (6 bases). CDR1 is WNHNN, CDR2 SYGVQD, per germline (reference sequence). This CDR3 spans 15 amino acids. The V end was cut by 8 bases, the J end by 0 bases, with 14 bases between. CDR3 region: CASGGHRSSYNEQFF. In nucleotides, the CDR3 is TGCGCCAGCGGGGGACATCGGAGCTCCTACAATGAGCAGTTCTTC.

Many counts were recorded for this clonotype. J is TRBJ2-3 and V is TRBV12-3 or TRBV12-4, with D maybe TRBD1 (5 bases). The CDR3 extends over 15 amino acids. Trimming cost V 6 bases and J 0 bases, with 13 bases left between them. The CDR3 here is CASRNRIASTDTQYF. The CDR3 nucleotides are TGTGCCAGCAGGAACAGGATCGCTAGCACAGATACGCAGTATTTT.

This clonotype appeared many times. This rearrangement joins TRBV11-2 to TRBJ2-2; D gene ambiguous. The germline V and J ends were trimmed by 6 bases and 5 bases, with 10 bases remaining between them. From germline, CDR1 is SGHAT and CDR2 FQNNGV. This CDR3 is built from 13 residues. For the CDR3, the DNA is TGTGCCAGCAGTTACACACTTACCGGGGAGCTGTTTTTT. Translation: CASSYTLTGELFF.